Presented here are 15 T cell receptor beta chains from one specimen sequenced in a study of cytomegalovirus exposure and HLA in healthy donors. PCR amplification relied on 60 Vbeta primers (plus 13 Jbeta primers). Assay: immunoSEQ multiplex PCR; the TCRdb copy retains only in-frame clones and omits some. The profile shows over 200,000 clones, 85% to 90% of them singletons. The specimen was PBMCs. The receptor source for this set is a woman aged 18-35 years in good health and CMV-seronegative.

This clone is a singleton in its sample. CDR3 loop: CASTGDRNSPLHF. In DNA form, the CDR3 reads TGTGCCAGCACAGGGGATCGCAATTCACCCCTCCACTTT. The rearrangement links TRBV7-2 to TRBJ1-6; weak D call: TRBD1 (6 bases). Trimming took off 7 bases at V and 7 bases at J, with 11 bases between the two ends. The germline gives CDR1 SGHTA, CDR2 FQGNSA. This CDR3 contains 13 residues.

The chain is built from TRBV5-1 and TRBJ1-4; 7 nucleotides match TRBD1. The junction had 4 bases not matched to a gene; V was cut back by 0 bases and J by 2 bases. The CDR3 sequence is 16 residues long. Germline V CDR1 and CDR2: SGHRS, YFSETQ. In DNA form, the CDR3 reads TGCGCCAGCAGCTTGGGGCAGGGGGTTACTAATGAAAAACTGTTTTTT. This gives the protein CASSLGQGVTNEKLFF.

V and J are TRBV10-3 and TRBJ1-1, with D possibly matching TRBD1 (6 bases). CDR1 and CDR2 (germline): ENHRY, SYGVKD. V was cut by 4 bases and J by 4 bases, with 13 bases left in between. The CDR3 sequence is 14 residues long. For the CDR3, the DNA is TGTGCCATCAGTGGAGGGGGTGGGAGCACTGAAGCTTTCTTT. Translated: CAISGGGGSTEAFF.

The chain couples TRBV19 to TRBJ2-7; TRBD1 matches 7 bases. CDR1 and CDR2 from the germline V gene are LNHDA and SQIVND (reference sequence). Trimming at V came to 3 bases and at J to 4 bases, leaving 6 bases not matched to a gene. The CDR3 is 14 residues long. The CDR3 sequence: CASSIRDRLYEQYF. CDR3 DNA sequence: TGTGCCAGTAGTATCCGGGACAGACTGTACGAGCAGTACTTC.

V is TRBV4-3 and J is TRBJ1-4; D not certain. Trimming took off 0 bases at V and 0 bases at J, with 17 bases between the two ends. The CDR3 covers 19 residues. In germline, CDR1 is LGHNA, CDR2 YSLEER. CDR3 bases: TGCGCCAGCAGCCAAGAGTTTCAGGTTACTCTTGCAACTAATGAAAAACTGTTTTTT. Protein sequence: CASSQEFQVTLATNEKLFF.

The chain uses TRBV6-1 and TRBJ1-4, with D possibly being TRBD1 (6 bases). CDR1 is MNHNS, CDR2 SASEGT, per germline. Trimming pared 4 bases from V and 7 bases from J, leaving 16 bases between. The CDR3 sequence is 15 residues long. In DNA form, the CDR3 reads TGTGCCAGCAGTGTTACAGGGTGGCTGGGTGAAAAACTGTTTTTT. Encoded protein: CASSVTGWLGEKLFF.

The rearrangement uses TRBV6-5 and TRBJ2-7, with TRBD2 as a possible D gene (5 bases). This CDR3 spans 14 amino acids. The V gene's germline CDR1 is MNHEY and CDR2 SVGAGI. Trimming pared 6 bases from V and 7 bases from J, leaving 19 bases between. This chain's CDR3 is CASSNSGPPLEQYF. The CDR3 bases are TGTGCCAGCAGCAACAGCGGCCCTCCTCTGGAGCAGTACTTC.

The V gene is TRBV20-1, the J gene TRBJ2-1; unclear D gene. CDR1 is DFQATT, CDR2 SNEGSKA, per germline (reference sequence). V was cut by 3 bases and J by 5 bases, with 5 bases left in between. The CDR3 extends over 11 amino acids. CDR3 loop: CSASSNNEQFF. The CDR3 bases are TGCAGTGCTAGTAGTAACAATGAGCAGTTCTTC.

This clone was found once. The chain recombines TRBV5-1 with TRBJ2-2; possible D gene TRBD2, 6 bases. The CDR3 is 18 amino acids. Trimming took off 4 bases at V and 6 bases at J, with 25 bases between the two ends. CDR1 and CDR2 (germline): SGHRS, YFSETQ. The CDR3 loop is CASSHLGKQGRDSGELFF. The CDR3 DNA is TGCGCCAGCAGCCACTTGGGGAAGCAGGGCAGGGACTCCGGGGAGCTGTTTTTT.

The chain links TRBV7-6 to TRBJ2-5, with D perhaps TRBD1 (7 bases). The CDR3 consists of 15 residues. Germline V gene data show CDR1 as SGHVS and CDR2 as FNYEAQ. Deletions cut 1 base from V and 2 bases from J, with 11 bases between. CDR3 sequence: CASSLETGRQETQYF. Written as DNA, the CDR3 is TGTGCCAGCAGCTTAGAGACAGGGAGGCAAGAGACCCAGTACTTC. Combining the CDR3 with reference TRBV7-6 and TRBJ2-5 gives the whole variable domain GAGVSQSPRYKVTKRGQDVALRCDPISGHVSLYWYRQALGQGPEFLTYFNYEAQQDKSGLPNDRFSAERPEGSISTLTIQRTEQRDSAMYRCASSLETGRQETQYFGPGTRLLVL.

The chain joins TRBV6-1 to TRBJ2-1; D perhaps matches TRBD2 (5 bases). The V gene's germline CDR1 is MNHNS and CDR2 SASEGT. This CDR3 is 15 amino acids long. V was clipped by 2 bases and J by 2 bases, with 10 bases between them. The CDR3 reads CASSESGRTYNEQFF. The CDR3 bases are TGTGCCAGCAGTGAAAGCGGCCGGACCTACAATGAGCAGTTCTTC.

The CDR3 bases are TGTGCCAGCAGCTCCGGGGAACCTAACTATGGCTACACCTTC. Protein sequence: CASSSGEPNYGYTF. The gene calls are TRBV5-4 and TRBJ1-2, with unresolved D. The germline V gene encodes CDR1 SGHNT and CDR2 YYREEE (reference sequence). The germline V and J ends were trimmed by 3 bases and 0 bases, with 9 bases remaining between them. This CDR3 spans 14 amino acids.

The chain combines TRBV2 with TRBJ2-5; TRBD2 might be the D (6 bases). The CDR3 length is 13 residues. Trimming shortened V by 10 bases and J by 0 bases, and 12 bases separated the two germline ends. The germline gives CDR1 SNHLY, CDR2 FYNNEI. This CDR3 reads CATTRDYQETQYF. The CDR3 nucleotides read TGTGCCACCACCCGGGACTACCAAGAGACCCAGTACTTC.

This chain links TRBV11-3 with TRBJ2-7; 9 positions match TRBD2. This CDR3 contains 12 residues. Losses at the gene ends were 6 bases for V and 4 bases for J; bases not matched to a gene: 1. Germline-derived CDR1 and CDR2 are SGHNT and YENEEA. DNA of the CDR3: TGTGCCAGCAGGCTAGCGGGATACGAGCAGTACTTC. Encoded protein: CASRLAGYEQYF.

The chain has TRBV10-1 and TRBJ2-1; 10 bases are shared with TRBD2. Germline V gene sequence: CDR1 WNHNN, CDR2 SYGVQD (reference sequence). CDR3 length: 15 amino acids. J lost 3 bases, V lost 3 bases, and 2 bases had no gene match. Here the CDR3 DNA reads TGCGCCAGCAGTGAAGGGACTAGCGACTACAATGAGCAGTTCTTC. Encoded protein: CASSEGTSDYNEQFF.